The 27 T cell receptor beta chains below were found in one sample sequenced in a study of T cell responses to AZD1222 COVID-19 vaccine. Generated by immunoSEQ multiplex PCR, the TCRdb table keeps only in-frame clones and is missing some. There are about 140,000 clones in the sample; 91% occur only once, and approximately 8% lies in the top ten. This specimen was peripheral blood, taken 28 days after the second dose of the MenACWY control vaccine. The receptors come from an adult who received the MenACWY meningococcal vaccine as a control.

This chain joins TRBV16 and TRBJ1-1, with D maybe TRBD1 (5 bases). The CDR3 spans 14 residues. V lost 3 bases, J lost 5 bases, and 13 bases lay in between. The germline gives CDR1 KGHSY, CDR2 FQNENV. The CDR3 nucleotides are TGTGCCAGCAGCCACAACTCAGAGGGGACTGAAGCTTTCTTT. This codes for CASSHNSEGTEAFF. Together with reference TRBV16 and TRBJ1-1, the CDR3 gives the full variable domain: GEEVAQTPKHLVRGEGQKAKLYCAPIKGHSYVFWYQQVLKNEFKFLISFQNENVFDETGMPKERFSAKCLPNSPCSLEIQATKLEDSAVYFCASSHNSEGTEAFFGQGTRLTVV.

CDR3 amino acids: CASSLQGSYEQYF. In nucleotides, the CDR3 is TGCGCCAGCAGTTTACAGGGGTCCTACGAGCAGTACTTC. This chain links TRBV5-1 with TRBJ2-7; 7 bases map to TRBD1. After removal of 5 bases from V and 1 base from J, the junction contained 3 bases not matched to a gene. The CDR3 spans 13 residues. CDR1 SGHRS and CDR2 YFSETQ come from the germline V gene.

This chain uses TRBV30 with TRBJ2-7; D may be TRBD1 or TRBD2 (5 bases each). Between the trimmed V and J ends, which lost 3 bases and 5 bases, there was a span of 11 bases. The CDR3 length is 12 residues. CDR1 is GTSNPN, CDR2 SVGIG, per germline (reference sequence). The CDR3 loop reads CAWRGLGDEQYF. The CDR3 DNA reads TGTGCCTGGAGAGGACTGGGGGACGAGCAGTACTTC.

This chain connects TRBV5-4 to TRBJ2-5; 11 bases line up with TRBD2. V lost 4 bases to trimming and J lost 2 bases; unmatched junction nucleotides: 4. The CDR3 is 15 residues long. CDR1 SGHNT and CDR2 YYREEE come from the germline V gene (reference sequence). CDR3 in amino acids: CASSLGLAVQETQYF. DNA for the CDR3: TGTGCCAGCAGCCTGGGACTAGCGGTACAAGAGACCCAGTACTTC.

The rearrangement links TRBV20-1 to TRBJ1-5; tentative D call: TRBD1 (5 bases). The CDR3 has 15 residues. Trimming shortened V by 3 bases and J by 7 bases, and 19 bases separated the two germline ends. Germline V gene sequence: CDR1 DFQATT, CDR2 SNEGSKA (reference sequence). The CDR3 DNA is TGCAGTGCTAGTGGGTCCAGGGAGCCGGGCCAGCCCCAGCATTTT. Translation: CSASGSREPGQPQHF.

This sequence joins TRBV7-6 and TRBJ2-3, with D possibly matching TRBD1 (6 bases). Per germline, CDR1 SGHVS and CDR2 FNYEAQ. Trimming took 1 base from V and 1 from J, leaving 9 bases between them. This CDR3 contains 15 residues. CDR3: CASSLVGGGTDTQYF. CDR3 coding DNA: TGTGCCAGCAGCTTAGTTGGGGGCGGCACAGATACGCAGTATTTT.

The rearrangement joins TRBV6-6 to TRBJ2-7, with D possibly TRBD2 on 6 matching bases. Per germline, CDR1 MNHNY and CDR2 SVGAGI (reference sequence). The CDR3 totals 16 residues. The V gene lost 6 bases and the J gene lost 6 bases, with 24 bases spanning the gap. The CDR3 loop reads CASSPTGGNPSSEQYF. The CDR3 DNA reads as TGTGCCAGCAGCCCGACCGGAGGGAACCCATCGAGCGAGCAGTACTTC.

The chain links TRBV7-8 to TRBJ1-2; 9 bases line up with TRBD1. V gave up 5 bases and J gave up 4 bases; unmatched junction bases: 8. Germline V gene sequence: CDR1 SGHVS, CDR2 FQNEAQ. The CDR3 totals 15 residues. DNA of the CDR3: TGTGCCAGCAGCCTTACAGGGGGCACTGGCTATGGCTACACCTTC. It specifies CASSLTGGTGYGYTF.

The chain links TRBV7-2 to TRBJ2-3; TRBD2 aligns across 16 bases. The CDR3 covers 18 residues. In germline, CDR1 is SGHTA, CDR2 FQGNSA. V lost 5 bases, J lost 3 bases, and 8 bases stayed unmatched. The CDR3 bases are TGTGCCAGCAGCCCACATGGGACTAGCGGGGGGGCTACAGATACGCAGTATTTT. It codes for CASSPHGTSGGATDTQYF.

The J gene is TRBJ2-2, the V gene TRBV7-3, with 7 bases fitting TRBD2. The CDR3 contains 15 residues. The germline V gene encodes CDR1 SGHTA and CDR2 FQGTGA. V was clipped by 5 bases and J by 5 bases; unmatched bases: 8. Written as DNA, the CDR3 is TGTGCCAGCAGCCCGGGAGGATTTTCGACCGGGGAGCTGTTTTTT. Protein product: CASSPGGFSTGELFF. Using reference TRBV7-3 and TRBJ2-2 for the parts outside the CDR3, the full variable domain is GAGVSQTPSNKVTEKGKYVELRCDPISGHTALYWYRQSLGQGPEFLIYFQGTGAADDSGLPNDRFFAVRPEGSVSTLKIQRTERGDSAVYLCASSPGGFSTGELFFGEGSRLTVL.

Of note for this clone: The junction departs from the called germline gene at one end, perhaps through a read error. V is TRBV7-3 and J is TRBJ1-4; 7 positions agree with TRBD1. The CDR3 consists of 13 residues. Germline-derived CDR1 and CDR2 are SGHTA and FQGTGA. In DNA form, the CDR3 reads TGCCACGGGACAGACCCGGCAGGTGAAAAACTGTTTTTT. Its protein product is CHGTDPAGEKLFF.

The chain couples TRBV19 to TRBJ1-5; TRBD1 matches 9 bases. Trimming removed 6 bases from V and 11 bases from J; junction bases left unmatched: 17. The CDR3 extends over 16 amino acids. CDR1 and CDR2 from the germline V gene are LNHDA and SQIVND (reference sequence). The CDR3 sequence is CASRETGGRESATQHF. CDR3 coding DNA: TGTGCCAGTAGGGAAACAGGGGGCAGGGAATCAGCGACCCAGCATTTT.

The chain combines TRBV9 with TRBJ1-3; a weak D match, TRBD1 (6 bases). The ends were cut back, 3 bases at V and 4 bases at J, with 11 bases in the middle. Germline CDR1 is SGDLS and CDR2 is YYNGEE. This CDR3 region has 14 residues. The CDR3 loop is CASSDGRGGNTIYF. The DNA for the CDR3 is TGTGCCAGCAGCGATGGCAGGGGAGGAAACACCATATATTTT.

V gene TRBV9 combines with J gene TRBJ2-6; D is unresolved. The CDR3 has 18 amino acids. Per the germline V gene, CDR1 is SGDLS and CDR2 is YYNGEE. Trimming left V 4 bases short and J 1 base short, with 18 bases between. This CDR3 is CASSLEMTAVSGANVLTF. The CDR3 DNA reads TGTGCCAGCAGCCTAGAAATGACGGCTGTATCTGGGGCCAACGTCCTGACTTTC.

The V call is TRBV20-1, the J call TRBJ2-5; TRBD2 matches 11 bases. The CDR3 consists of 16 residues. Germline CDR1 and CDR2: DFQATT and SNEGSKA (reference sequence). Trimming at V came to 3 bases and at J to 5 bases, leaving 11 bases not matched to a gene. CDR3 nucleotide sequence: TGCAGTGCTAGTAAGCCTAGCGGGGGGACATCGGAGACCCAGTACTTC. Translating it yields CSASKPSGGTSETQYF.

This chain uses TRBV6-5 with TRBJ2-7, with 11 positions matching TRBD2. This CDR3 has 15 amino acids. The germline CDR1 and CDR2 sequences are MNHEY and SVGAGI. J was trimmed by 7 bases and V by 5 bases; bases with no gene match: 10. The DNA for the CDR3 is TGTGCCAGCAGTCCCCTAGCGGGGGGTGCTCGGGAGCAGTACTTC. Translation gives CASSPLAGGAREQYF.

This clone was observed a handful of times. The chain is built from TRBV5-1 and TRBJ2-5; TRBD1 matches 9 bases. Looked up from germline, CDR1 is SGHRS and CDR2 is YFSETQ. CDR3 size: 14 residues. V lost 4 bases to trimming and J lost 2 bases; unmatched junction nucleotides: 3. The CDR3 DNA reads as TGCGCCAGCAGCCTAGGACAGGGGCAAGAGACCCAGTACTTC. It codes for CASSLGQGQETQYF. The whole variable domain, filled in from reference TRBV5-1 and TRBJ2-5, reads KAGVTQTPRYLIKTRGQQVTLSCSPISGHRSVSWYQQTPGQGLQFLFEYFSETQRNKGNFPGRFSGRQFSNSRSEMNVSTLELGDSALYLCASSLGQGQETQYFGPGTRLLVL.

The rearrangement links TRBV7-7 to TRBJ2-3; 8 bases match TRBD2. This CDR3 spans 15 amino acids. The V gene end was trimmed by 2 bases and the J gene end by 4 bases; junction bases not matched to a gene: 5. CDR1 SSHAT and CDR2 FNYEAQ come from the germline V gene (reference sequence). The CDR3 spells CASSLTAGGSDTQYF. The CDR3 bases are TGTGCCAGCAGCTTAACGGCGGGGGGTTCAGATACGCAGTATTTT.

The table lists this clone with a few counts. The V call is TRBV7-2, the J call TRBJ1-2; perhaps TRBD1 as D (5 bases). The CDR3 has 15 residues. Trimming removed 1 base at V and 4 bases at J, with 13 bases between. CDR1 SGHTA and CDR2 FQGNSA come from the germline V gene. CDR3 in DNA: TGTGCCAGCAGCTTAGTTCAGGGTAATCCCTATGGCTACACCTTC. It yields the protein CASSLVQGNPYGYTF.

This sequence joins TRBV2 and TRBJ2-1, with D possibly matching TRBD2 (5 bases). Trimming pared 6 bases from V and 0 bases from J, leaving 12 bases between. This CDR3 is built from 15 residues. CDR1 is SNHLY, CDR2 FYNNEI, per germline. This CDR3 reads CASRILGSSYNEQFF. CDR3 nucleotide sequence: TGTGCCAGCAGGATTTTGGGGAGCTCCTACAATGAGCAGTTCTTC.

The chain couples TRBV30 to TRBJ2-3; the match to TRBD2 covers 14 bases. The CDR3 totals 17 residues. Trimming cost V 2 bases and J 0 bases; bases outside gene matches: 4. From germline, CDR1 is GTSNPN and CDR2 SVGIG (reference sequence). CDR3 nucleotide sequence: TGTGCCTGGAGTAGCGGGACTAGCGGGGGAAGCACAGATACGCAGTATTTT. Translated, it gives CAWSSGTSGGSTDTQYF.

The chain links TRBV10-3 to TRBJ1-4; D possibly corresponds to TRBD1 (6 bases). CDR3 length equals 15 residues. The germline V and J ends were trimmed by 5 bases and 4 bases, with 14 bases remaining between them. The germline CDR1 and CDR2 sequences are ENHRY and SYGVKD. As DNA, the CDR3 is TGTGCCATCAGTCGTGGGGGGCCCGGTAATGAAAAACTGTTTTTT. The encoded protein is CAISRGGPGNEKLFF.

This chain joins TRBV11-2 and TRBJ1-5, with no clear D. The CDR3 has 11 residues. Trimming removed 8 bases from V and 11 bases from J, with 13 bases in between. The germline V gene has CDR1 SGHAT and CDR2 FQNNGV. CDR3 bases: TGTGCCAGCTCATCCGGCGCAGCCCAGCATTTT. Translation gives CASSSGAAQHF.

The rearrangement links TRBV3-1 (or the pseudogene TRBV3-2) to TRBJ2-1; the D gene is possibly TRBD1 (6 bases). This CDR3 is built from 14 residues. V dropped 1 base and J dropped 7 bases, with 11 bases sitting between them. Germline loops: CDR1 LGHDT, CDR2 YNNKEL (reference sequence). The CDR3 DNA follows: TGTGCCAGCAGCCAAGCGGCAGGGGTAAATGAGCAGTTCTTC. Translated, it gives CASSQAAGVNEQFF.

This sequence joins TRBV4-3 and TRBJ1-4; D may be TRBD1 (6 bases). V was pared by 1 base and J by 2 bases, with 11 bases between. There are 16 residues in the CDR3. The germline gives CDR1 LGHNA, CDR2 YSLEER. CDR3 protein: CASSQGQGMTNEKLFF. In DNA, the CDR3 is TGCGCCAGCAGCCAAGGGCAGGGGATGACTAATGAAAAACTGTTTTTT.

CDR3 region: CASSLGTGVSGANVLTF. In nucleotides, the CDR3 is TGTGCCAGCAGCTTGGGGACAGGGGTCTCTGGGGCCAACGTCCTGACTTTC. J is TRBJ2-6 and V is TRBV7-2, with 10 bases fitting TRBD1. Germline lookup yields CDR1 SGHTA and CDR2 FQGNSA. V was pared by 3 bases and J by 0 bases, with 2 bases of the junction left unmatched. The CDR3 is 17 amino acids.

V usage is TRBV5-1 and J usage is TRBJ2-7; a weak D match, TRBD1 (6 bases). The V gene's germline CDR1 is SGHRS and CDR2 YFSETQ. V lost 1 base and J 6 bases, leaving 11 bases between the germline ends. The CDR3 extends over 13 amino acids. The CDR3 DNA follows: TGCGCCAGCAGCTTGCAACCGGACAGCGAGCAGTACTTC. Its translation: CASSLQPDSEQYF.